The T cell receptor (beta chain) described here comes from a study of cytomegalovirus exposure and HLA in healthy donors. Study summary: The same platform was used for the roughly 120 validation repertoires as for the 666 first-cohort repertoires, as reported in a later analysis. Findings and limits, study-wide: In vitro experiments confirmed that three CMV-associated chains were specific for CMV antigens. The investigators catalogued some 160 TCR beta chains as cytomegalovirus-associated.

Sequenced by immunoSEQ multiplex PCR; TCRdb stores in-frame clones only, minus some. The sample carries around 120,000 clones, around 88% recorded once. As regards this clone: The antigen remains undetermined.

CDR3 length: 14 amino acids. CDR1 SGHRS and CDR2 YFSETQ come from the germline V gene. V lost 1 base and J lost 5, with 12 bases in between. V and J are TRBV5-1 and TRBJ1-1, with D maybe TRBD1 (5 bases). Sequenced material: PBMCs. The clonotype comes from a man between 18 and 35 years old in good health and CMV-seronegative. The CDR3 reads CASSLSREETEAFF. CDR3 DNA: TGCGCCAGCAGCTTGTCCAGGGAGGAGACTGAAGCTTTCTTT.